This TCR beta chain was recovered during a study of T-cell reconstitution after alpha-beta-depleted transplantation in children. The library targeted TCRbeta and was prepared with unique molecular identifiers. TCRdb reprocessed the PCR reads with MiXCR, giving one entry per CDR3 protein. The repertoire holds about 870,000 distinct CDR3 sequences, 15% to 20% seen once, with approximately 4.5% in the top ten. The CDR3 covers 16 residues. V lost 1 base, J lost 0 bases, and 13 bases lay in between. The germline V gene encodes CDR1 MNHEY and CDR2 SVGAGI. This clonotype was seen a few times. The sample here was PBMCs, mostly from graft donor cells, taken 360 days after TCRalphabeta/CD19-depleted stem cell transplant. This TCR was sampled from a male patient aged 10 to 17 who had a stem cell transplant for acute lymphoblastic leukemia, so the T cells may come from the graft donor. The chain has TRBV6-5 and TRBJ2-7; maybe TRBD2 (5 bases). The CDR3 region has the DNA TGTGCCAGCAGTTACTTTGGACTTGAACTCTCCTACGAGCAGTACTTC. Its translation is CASSYFGLELSYEQYF.